The 26 T cell receptor beta chains reported below all come from one sample, sequenced in a study of tumor-infiltrating lymphocytes in primary liver carcinoma (dated by TCRdb to about 2017). RNA from unsorted whole blood was extracted with TRIzol reagent, and germline DNA was obtained with the DNeasy Blood & Tissue kit. Sequencing was performed on an Illumina HiSeq 2500. Starting from approximately 500 ng total RNA, TCRbeta-specific cDNA was produced by reverse transcription with a constant-region primer and ProtoScript II reverse transcriptase. TCRbeta libraries were built with three nested multiplex PCR rounds, a slightly modified ARM-PCR procedure. The first two PCR rounds used multiplex TRBV1-TRBV30 forward primers with a Cbeta reverse primer, each for approximately 11 cycles. The public reads were quality trimmed at Q25 with fastp and then assembled into clones with MiXCR by TCRdb, keeping productive beta chains. Rows with one shared CDR3 protein collapse into an entry with the most common genes and DNA. In all, the sample holds 310,000 or so distinct CDR3 sequences, and about 50% of those were seen once. Over 15% of the sample comes from the top ten.

Sequences were obtained from peripheral blood. The source of these receptors is a woman in her 30s with primary liver carcinoma and hepatitis B virus infection.

The chain employs TRBV6-4 and TRBJ2-3; D possibly corresponds to TRBD2 (5 bases). Trimming took off 8 bases at V and 4 bases at J, with 16 bases between the two ends. The germline V gene has CDR1 MRHNA and CDR2 SNTAGT. The CDR3 spans 14 residues. The CDR3 is CASGDLSGSDTQYF. As DNA, the CDR3 is TGTGCCAGCGGGGATCTCAGCGGTTCAGATACGCAGTATTTT.

Turning to this clonotype: One end of the junction varies from germline; a read error may be responsible. The CDR3 nucleotides are TGTTCCAGCAGCCGCTCCTACGAACAGTACTTC. Its translation is CSSSRSYEQYF. The J gene is TRBJ2-7, the V gene TRBV5-6, with D hard to call. The germline CDR1 and CDR2 sequences are SGHDT and YYEEEE. The CDR3 is made up of 11 amino acids. The whole variable domain, filled in from reference TRBV5-6 and TRBJ2-7, reads DAGVTQSPTHLIKTRGQQVTLRCSPKSGHDTVSWYQQALGQGPQFIFQYYEEEERQRGNFPDRFSGHQFPNYSSELNVNALLLGDSALYLCSSSRSYEQYFGPGTRLTVT.

The V call is TRBV6-5, the J call TRBJ2-1, with D perhaps matching TRBD1 (5 bases). Trimming pared 2 bases from V and 0 bases from J, leaving 11 bases between. This CDR3 has 16 residues. The germline gives CDR1 MNHEY, CDR2 SVGAGI. CDR3 sequence (DNA): TGTGCCAGCAGTTACCAGGACAACAGCTCCTACAATGAGCAGTTCTTC. This translates into CASSYQDNSSYNEQFF.

There are a few counts of this clonotype. This chain links TRBV6-6 with TRBJ2-1; D unclear. CDR1 is MNHNY and CDR2 is SVGAGI in the germline V gene (reference sequence). The CDR3 loop spans 13 amino acids. V lost 0 bases and J lost 5, with 5 bases in between. CDR3 residues: CASSYSNHNEQFF. The CDR3 DNA sequence: TGTGCCAGCAGTTACTCGAACCACAATGAGCAGTTCTTC.

Remarks on this clonotype: A much larger clone sits a single nucleotide away, making a read error possible. The chain links TRBV4-1 to TRBJ2-1; unclear D gene. This CDR3 region has 13 residues. V was clipped by 6 bases and J by 9 bases, with 15 bases between them. Germline V CDR1 and CDR2: MGHRA, YSYEKL. The DNA of the CDR3 is TGCGCCAGCAGTCCGGTACTGAAGGGTGAGCAGTTCTTC. Amino acid sequence: CASSPVLKGEQFF.

As to this clonotype: The junction departs from the called germline gene at one end, perhaps through a read error. The J gene is TRBJ2-7, the V gene TRBV12-3 or TRBV12-4; D gene unclear. The CDR3 sequence is 11 residues long. The chain's CDR3 is CVSSRSYEQYF. CDR3 DNA: TGTGTCAGCAGTCGTTCCTACGAGCAGTACTTC.

The CDR3 DNA reads as TGCGCCAGCAGCTCCGGGCGTCTCGAGTGGTATGGCTACACCTTC. Amino acids: CASSSGRLEWYGYTF. V is TRBV5-1 and J is TRBJ1-2; D call uncertain. Germline V gene data show CDR1 as SGHRS and CDR2 as YFSETQ. V was pared by 3 bases and J by 5 bases, with 17 bases between. CDR3 length equals 15 residues.

Notes on this clonotype: The junction does not match germline at one end; this may be a read error. The chain uses TRBV5-1 and TRBJ2-3; tentative D call: TRBD1 (5 bases). The CDR3 is 14 residues long. Germline V gene lookup returns CDR1 SGHRS and CDR2 YFSETQ. CDR3 sequence (DNA): TGCGCCAGCAGCTTGGATGCAGGGCCAGATACGCAGTGTTTT. Protein: CASSLDAGPDTQCF. The variable domain in full, with the rest retrieved from reference TRBV5-1 and TRBJ2-3, is KAGVTQTPRYLIKTRGQQVTLSCSPISGHRSVSWYQQTPGQGLQFLFEYFSETQRNKGNFPGRFSGRQFSNSRSEMNVSTLELGDSALYLCASSLDAGPDTQCFGPGTRLTVL.

This clonotype has a single count. The conserved final phenylalanine or tryptophan is absent from the CDR3, which likely points to a read error. This chain connects TRBV11-2 to TRBJ2-1, with 8 positions matching TRBD2. CDR3 size: 14 residues. Germline loops: CDR1 SGHAT, CDR2 FQNNGV. The CDR3 DNA follows: TGTGCCAGCTGCTTTGAGCGGGGGTACAATGAGCAGTTCATC. Translating it yields CASCFERGYNEQFI.

The chain links TRBV6-5 to TRBJ2-1; a weak D match, TRBD2 (6 bases). Germline V gene lookup returns CDR1 MNHEY and CDR2 SVGAGI. V was trimmed by 2 bases and J by 2 bases, leaving 13 bases between them. The CDR3 covers 16 residues. CDR3 in amino acids: CASSYLPSVPYNEQFF. The CDR3 nucleotides are TGTGCCAGCAGTTACCTGCCTAGCGTCCCCTACAATGAGCAGTTCTTC.

This sequence joins TRBV12-3 or TRBV12-4 and TRBJ1-6; tentative D call: TRBD1 (5 bases). This CDR3 has 15 residues. Trimming removed 1 base at V and 9 bases at J, with 13 bases between. CDR3 loop: CASSLGDSRGSPLHF. DNA for the CDR3: TGTGCCAGCAGTTTAGGCGACAGCCGAGGTTCACCCCTCCACTTT.

This clonotype was seen only once. Here the CDR3 reads CASSPLLDKRGEKLFF. For the CDR3, the DNA is TGTGCCAGCAGCCCCCTTCTGGACAAAAGGGGTGAAAAACTGTTTTTT. The J gene is TRBJ1-4, the V gene TRBV6-6; a weak D match, TRBD1 (5 bases). V dropped 6 bases and J dropped 7 bases, with 21 bases sitting between them. This CDR3 is built from 16 residues. From germline, CDR1 is MNHNY and CDR2 SVGAGI (reference sequence).

Of note for this clonotype: The conserved phenylalanine or tryptophan is not found at the CDR3 terminus, so this likely reflects a read error. The DNA is left out, because the CDR3 cannot be placed on it with certainty; the CDR3 is given as TCRdb lists it. This chain links TRBV11-3 with TRBJ2-1; whether TRBD1, the table's D call, matches the DNA was not checked. Germline V lookup: CDR1 SGHNT, CDR2 YENEEA. The length of the CDR3 is 19 amino acids, counting both ends. CDR3 residues: CASSLYNLGRTSRGNEQSI.

The chain joins TRBV7-9 to TRBJ2-6; TRBD2 aligns across 11 bases. V lost 0 bases, J lost 4 bases, and 5 bases stayed unmatched. Germline CDR1 is SEHNR and CDR2 is FQNEAQ (reference sequence). The CDR3 is 18 residues long. As DNA, the CDR3 is TGTGCCAGCAGCTTAGCGTTAGCGGGAGGGCCCGGGGCCAACGTCCTGACTTTC. This encodes CASSLALAGGPGANVLTF.

V and J are TRBV7-8 and TRBJ2-1; no definite D call. The germline V and J ends were trimmed by 4 bases and 5 bases, with 18 bases remaining between them. The germline CDR1 and CDR2 sequences are SGHVS and FQNEAQ. CDR3 length: 16 amino acids. The DNA for the CDR3 is TGTGCCAGCAGCTCGTCCCGCAGCCCGAATGACAATGAGCAGTTCTTC. Translating gives CASSSSRSPNDNEQFF.

At least ten counts were recorded for this clonotype. The V and J genes are TRBV29-1 and TRBJ2-5; 12 bases line up with TRBD1. Trimming removed 1 base from V and 14 bases from J; junction bases left unmatched: 11. The CDR3 is 14 amino acids. Germline-derived CDR1 and CDR2 are SQVTM and ANQGSEA. The CDR3 DNA reads TGCAGCGTTGAAGCCGGGACAGGGGGCGCAAATGGATACTTC. Translating it yields CSVEAGTGGANGYF.

This clonotype was seen repeatedly, ten times or more. The chain employs TRBV6-2 or TRBV6-3 and TRBJ1-2; no reliable D call. Germline values: CDR1 MNHEY, CDR2 SVGEGT. Trimming left V 2 bases short and J 7 bases short, with 26 bases between. The CDR3 has 18 residues. The CDR3, as DNA: TGTGCCAGCAGTTACAAGGGATCGGGAAGGAGCTCCTCTATTGGCTACACCTTC. Translating gives CASSYKGSGRSSSIGYTF.

This clonotype has ten or more counts. V is TRBV14 and J is TRBJ2-2; D not certain. Trimming shortened V by 2 bases and J by 6 bases, and 10 bases separated the two germline ends. The CDR3 has 14 amino acids. CDR1 and CDR2 (germline): SGHDN, FVKESK. The CDR3 protein is CASSQPEIAGELFF. The CDR3 region has the DNA TGTGCCAGCAGCCAACCGGAGATAGCCGGGGAGCTGTTTTTT.

This clonotype was observed a single time. This could be a read error, since a much larger clone is one nucleotide away. The V and J genes are TRBV6-6 and TRBJ2-7; no reliable D call. CDR1 and CDR2 from the germline V gene are MNHNY and SVGAGI (reference sequence). CDR3 length: 14 residues. The DNA of the CDR3 is TGTGTCAGCAGAGGTGCTATAGGACCCTACGAGCAGTACTTC. It is translated as CVSRGAIGPYEQYF.

The DNA for the CDR3 is TGCAACGTCATGGACAGAGCCTCCTCCTACGAGCAGTACTTC. This translates into CNVMDRASSYEQYF. The J gene is TRBJ2-7, the V gene TRBV29-1; maybe TRBD1 (6 bases). The CDR3 covers 14 residues. CDR1 and CDR2 (germline): SQVTM, ANQGSEA.

On this clonotype itself: This may be a read error, as it is one base from a much larger clone. This chain uses TRBV12-3 or TRBV12-4 with TRBJ2-1, with TRBD1 matching 9 bases. This CDR3 has 15 amino acids. CDR3 amino acids: CASSPYRGPYSEQFF. CDR3 DNA: TGTGCCAGCAGTCCCTACAGGGGGCCTTACAGTGAGCAGTTCTTC.

The sample holds many counts of this clonotype. The V call is TRBV28, the J call TRBJ1-4; D is unclear. The CDR3 spans 12 residues. V was trimmed by 8 bases and J by 11 bases, leaving 15 bases between them. Per the germline V gene, CDR1 is MDHEN and CDR2 is SYDVKM. The CDR3 region has the DNA TGTGCCAGCCAAGGAGGGCTGAAGAAACTGTTTTTT. This translates into CASQGGLKKLFF.

A word on this clonotype: An end of the junction does not agree with germline; a read error may underlie this. The chain combines TRBV6-1 with TRBJ2-1, with 10 bases fitting TRBD1. This CDR3 region has 14 residues. Germline V gives CDR1 MNHNS, CDR2 SASEGT. CDR3 nucleotide sequence: TGTGCCAGCCACCGGGACAGGGGACGAAATGAGCAGCTCTTC. This codes for CASHRDRGRNEQLF.

Details on this clonotype: The CDR3 carries no conserved terminal phenylalanine or tryptophan, so it likely arises from a read error. The gene calls are TRBV12-3 or TRBV12-4 and TRBJ2-7; 13 bases align to TRBD2. CDR3 length: 17 amino acids. V lost 2 bases to trimming and J lost 6 bases; unmatched junction nucleotides: 10. The CDR3 protein is CASSLRPGLAGDSEQYI. The CDR3 nucleotides read TGTGCCAGCAGTTTACGGCCTGGACTAGCGGGAGACAGCGAGCAGTACATC.

There are many counts of this clonotype. The chain carries TRBV4-1 and TRBJ2-7; TRBD2 matches at 7 bases. V lost 1 base to trimming and J lost 0 bases; unmatched junction nucleotides: 3. From germline, CDR1 is MGHRA and CDR2 YSYEKL. This CDR3 has 15 residues. The CDR3 here is CASSQGPSGSYEQYF. The CDR3 DNA sequence: TGCGCCAGCAGCCAAGGGCCTAGCGGCTCCTACGAGCAGTACTTC.

The chain employs TRBV12-3 or TRBV12-4 and TRBJ2-2; perhaps TRBD1 as D (6 bases). V shed 10 bases and J shed 2 bases, with 14 bases lying between them. The CDR3 length is 14 residues. The CDR3 region has the DNA TGTGCCATCAAACAGGGTACCAACACCGGGGAGCTGTTTTTT. It specifies CAIKQGTNTGELFF.